A single sample is the source of the 18 T cell receptor beta chains below, sequenced in a study of blood T cell repertoires in COVID-19. Clones were read by immunoSEQ multiplex PCR, and TCRdb kept only the in-frame ones, dropping some. The profile covers approximately 300,000 clones, with approximately 91% appearing a single time and over 9% taken by the ten largest. Sequencing was done on a sample of peripheral blood. All receptors derive from a woman under 40 with COVID-19, enrolled during active disease.

The chain employs TRBV5-8 and TRBJ2-1, with 7 bases aligning to TRBD1. The CDR3 covers 14 residues. In germline, CDR1 is SGHTS, CDR2 YDEGEE. The J segment lost 5 bases and the V segment lost 4 bases, leaving 6 bases of the junction unmatched. The DNA of the CDR3 is TGTGCCAGCAGCAGCCGGGACAGAGACAATGAGCAGTTCTTC. It yields the protein CASSSRDRDNEQFF.

This clone was counted once. The J gene is TRBJ2-5, the V gene TRBV5-4; weak D call: TRBD1 (6 bases). The germline gives CDR1 SGHNT, CDR2 YYREEE (reference sequence). The V gene lost 6 bases and the J gene lost 0 bases, with 12 bases spanning the gap. The CDR3 runs to 14 residues. This CDR3 is CASNEGQNQETQYF. CDR3 sequence (DNA): TGTGCCAGCAACGAAGGACAGAACCAAGAGACCCAGTACTTC.

The chain links TRBV5-6 to TRBJ1-2; weak D call: TRBD1 (6 bases). V dropped 1 base and J dropped 6 bases, with 10 bases sitting between them. The CDR3 loop spans 13 amino acids. Germline assignment: CDR1 SGHDT and CDR2 YYEEEE. CDR3: CASSLIQGHGYTF. The DNA for the CDR3 is TGTGCCAGCAGCTTGATCCAGGGGCATGGCTACACCTTC.

The chain links TRBV6-1 to TRBJ1-1; unclear D gene. V was clipped by 0 bases and J by 1 base, with 12 bases between them. Germline V CDR1 and CDR2: MNHNS, SASEGT. The CDR3 length is 16 residues. CDR3 in amino acids: CASSEAPGGKNTEAFF. In DNA, the CDR3 is TGTGCCAGCAGTGAAGCCCCTGGAGGGAAGAACACTGAAGCTTTCTTT.

This chain joins TRBV10-3 and TRBJ1-3, with D unclear. V was shortened by 6 bases and J by 0 bases, with 6 bases between the two germline ends. The CDR3 loop spans 13 amino acids. The V gene's germline CDR1 is ENHRY and CDR2 SYGVKD. The CDR3 nucleotides read TGTGCCATCAGAGGGAGCTCTGGAAACACCATATATTTT. This encodes CAIRGSSGNTIYF.

This rearrangement joins TRBV6-1 to TRBJ1-2; 7 bases are shared with TRBD1. Trimming removed 2 bases from V and 4 bases from J; junction bases left unmatched: 4. Germline values: CDR1 MNHNS, CDR2 SASEGT. The CDR3 runs to 14 residues. This chain's CDR3 is CASSELDRSYGYTF. The CDR3 bases are TGTGCCAGCAGTGAATTGGACAGGAGCTATGGCTACACCTTC.

This chain links TRBV11-1 with TRBJ2-2, with 7 bases matching TRBD1. Germline CDR1 reads SGHAT; CDR2 reads FQDESV (reference sequence). The CDR3 has 14 amino acids. V shed 4 bases, J shed 3 bases, and the junction held 2 bases outside the gene matches. CDR3 amino acids: CASSSTGYTGELFF. DNA of the CDR3: TGTGCCAGCAGCTCGACAGGGTACACCGGGGAGCTGTTTTTT.

This rearrangement joins TRBV6-5 to TRBJ1-1; tentative D call: TRBD1 (5 bases). CDR1 is MNHEY, CDR2 SVGAGI, per germline. Trimming removed 0 bases at V and 2 bases at J, with 10 bases between. The CDR3 is 15 amino acids. The DNA of the CDR3 is TGTGCCAGCAGTTACTCGGGGGGAGGTAACACTGAAGCTTTCTTT. It encodes CASSYSGGGNTEAFF.

V and J are TRBV19 and TRBJ2-7; 13 nucleotides line up with TRBD2. The CDR3 spans 15 residues. Losses at the gene ends were 5 bases for V and 5 bases for J; bases not matched to a gene: 6. CDR1 and CDR2 (germline): LNHDA, SQIVND (reference sequence). CDR3 DNA sequence: TGTGCCAGTAGTCTGCTCGGGACTAGCGGGGACGAGCAGTACTTC. This gives the protein CASSLLGTSGDEQYF. Full variable domain (missing parts from reference TRBV19 and TRBJ2-7): DGGITQSPKYLFRKEGQNVTLSCEQNLNHDAMYWYRQDPGQGLRLIYYSQIVNDFQKGDIAEGYSVSREKKESFPLTVTSAQKNPTAFYLCASSLLGTSGDEQYFGPGTRLTVT.

The chain combines TRBV6-5 with TRBJ2-7, with D hard to call. Germline V gene sequence: CDR1 MNHEY, CDR2 SVGAGI. The CDR3 is 13 residues long. Trimming cost V 0 bases and J 4 bases, with 7 bases left between them. The CDR3 region has the DNA TGTGCCAGCAGTTACTCGCAGACATACGAGCAGTACTTC. Its translation: CASSYSQTYEQYF.

The CDR3 here is CSVVTEGNQPQHF. The CDR3 DNA reads TGCAGCGTTGTCACGGAGGGCAATCAGCCCCAGCATTTT. The rearrangement joins TRBV29-1 to TRBJ1-5; D gene ambiguous. The germline gives CDR1 SQVTM, CDR2 ANQGSEA. This CDR3 contains 13 residues. V dropped 4 bases and J dropped 2 bases, with 9 bases sitting between them.

Concerning this clone itself: Other DNA sequences in this sample translate to the same CDR3. The V and J genes are TRBV29-1 and TRBJ1-4, with 11 positions matching TRBD1. The ends lost 7 bases at V and 8 bases at J; junction bases unmatched: 6. This CDR3 has 13 residues. The germline CDR1 and CDR2 sequences are SQVTM and ANQGSEA. Written as DNA, the CDR3 is TGCAGCGCGCGGACAGGGGGCGGGGAAAAACTGTTTTTT. This gives the protein CSARTGGGEKLFF.

The CDR3 DNA is TGTGCCAGCAGTGACGGGAGGAGGTTTAGCAATCAGCCCCAGCATTTT. Encoded protein: CASSDGRRFSNQPQHF. This chain connects TRBV2 to TRBJ1-5; the D is unclear. The CDR3 is 16 amino acids. V was cut by 3 bases and J by 0 bases, with 12 bases left in between. The V gene's germline CDR1 is SNHLY and CDR2 FYNNEI.

The chain employs TRBV19 and TRBJ1-5; 7 bases line up with TRBD1. CDR1 is LNHDA, CDR2 SQIVND, per germline (reference sequence). The CDR3 is 14 amino acids. Unmatched junction bases numbered 3, after V lost 3 bases and J lost 4 bases. DNA for the CDR3: TGTGCCAGTAGTATCGTGACAGGGAATCAGCCCCAGCATTTT. Its translation is CASSIVTGNQPQHF.

This sequence joins TRBV27 and TRBJ2-1, with TRBD2 matching over 9 bases. Germline lookup yields CDR1 MNHEY and CDR2 SMNVEV (reference sequence). Trimming removed 1 base from V and 8 bases from J; junction bases left unmatched: 9. CDR3 length: 16 residues. The CDR3 sequence: CASSLLASGRWDEQFF. The CDR3 bases are TGTGCCAGCAGTTTATTGGCCAGCGGGAGGTGGGATGAGCAGTTCTTC.

The genes are TRBV5-1 and TRBJ1-5, with D possibly matching TRBD1 (6 bases). Trimming shortened V by 4 bases and J by 3 bases, and 11 bases separated the two germline ends. The V gene's germline CDR1 is SGHRS and CDR2 YFSETQ. CDR3 size: 14 residues. The CDR3 loop reads CASSPGTPNQPQHF. The CDR3 coding sequence is TGCGCCAGCAGCCCCGGGACACCCAATCAGCCCCAGCATTTT.

J is TRBJ2-1 and V is TRBV11-2, with 7 bases aligning to TRBD1. The CDR3 is 16 amino acids. Germline V gene data show CDR1 as SGHAT and CDR2 as FQNNGV. V was clipped by 1 base and J by 6 bases; unmatched bases: 9. The CDR3 protein is CASSLARTGTGNEQFF. As DNA, the CDR3 is TGTGCCAGCAGCTTAGCCCGGACAGGTACGGGCAATGAGCAGTTCTTC.

The chain has TRBV5-6 and TRBJ2-1, with 8 positions matching TRBD2. Trimming removed 0 bases from V and 8 bases from J; junction bases left unmatched: 7. The CDR3 has 15 amino acids. Germline V CDR1 and CDR2: SGHDT, YYEEEE. CDR3 loop: CASSLAAGGVYEQFF. The CDR3 DNA reads TGTGCCAGCAGCTTGGCGGCGGGAGGTGTCTATGAGCAGTTCTTC.